What follows are 21 T cell receptor beta chains derived from one specimen sequenced in a study of beta chain features in type 1 diabetes. Regarding the study as a whole: Across all four CD4+ subsets, people with type 1 diabetes showed modestly shorter TCRB CDR3s.

These TCRs are of unknown antigen specificity. The study reverse transcribed the entire isolated RNA, so it sequenced expressed TCRB transcripts. Generated by immunoSEQ multiplex PCR, the TCRdb table keeps only in-frame clones and is missing some. This table holds approximately 170,000 clones, approximately 8.4% found once. Sequencing used central memory CD4+ T cells from blood. All receptors come from a man aged 18-30 years with type 1 diabetes.

The sample holds a few counts of this clone. The V call is TRBV10-3, the J call TRBJ1-1; D might be TRBD1 (5 bases). This CDR3 region has 17 residues. Germline V gene data show CDR1 as ENHRY and CDR2 as SYGVKD. With 0 bases removed from V and 0 bases from J, the gap between germline ends came to 14 bases. CDR3 loop: CAISESGGGRVNTEAFF. CDR3 DNA: TGTGCCATCAGTGAGTCGGGAGGAGGCAGGGTGAACACTGAAGCTTTCTTT.

This clone has just a few counts. The chain employs TRBV28 and TRBJ1-2; a possible D gene is TRBD1 (5 bases). This CDR3 contains 14 residues. Trimming cost V 2 bases and J 8 bases, with 15 bases left between them. Germline CDR1 reads MDHEN; CDR2 reads SYDVKM. The DNA of the CDR3 is TGTGCCAGCAGTTTAAACCCCGGAGGGGTCGGCTACACCTTC. Its translation: CASSLNPGGVGYTF.

This clone came up a few times. The V and J genes are TRBV10-1 and TRBJ2-1; the match to TRBD1 covers 8 bases. The junction had 7 bases not matched to a gene; V was cut back by 6 bases and J by 0 bases. CDR1 WNHNN and CDR2 SYGVQD come from the germline V gene (reference sequence). The CDR3 loop spans 16 amino acids. CDR3 nucleotides: TGCGCCAGCAGCCTAGGGGACAGGAGCTCCTACAATGAGCAGTTCTTC. Its protein product is CASSLGDRSSYNEQFF.

This clone has only a few counts. The chain links TRBV5-1 to TRBJ2-7; 10 positions agree with TRBD2. This CDR3 region has 19 residues. V lost 4 bases to trimming and J lost 0 bases; unmatched junction nucleotides: 16. Germline V CDR1 and CDR2: SGHRS, YFSETQ. This chain's CDR3 is CASSLWASGRGAPSYEQYF. The CDR3 nucleotides read TGCGCCAGCAGCCTTTGGGCTAGCGGGAGAGGGGCTCCCTCCTACGAGCAGTACTTC.

The CDR3 region has the DNA TGTGCCAGCAGCTTAGGTACTAGCGGGTACCAAGAGACCCAGTACTTC. This translates into CASSLGTSGYQETQYF. The rearrangement joins TRBV11-2 to TRBJ2-5; 9 bases align to TRBD2. CDR1 is SGHAT, CDR2 FQNNGV, per germline. V was pared by 1 base and J by 0 bases, with 3 bases of the junction left unmatched. This CDR3 spans 16 amino acids.

This clone has only a few counts. This rearrangement joins TRBV4-2 to TRBJ1-5; D remains unclear. The CDR3 extends over 14 amino acids. Germline CDR1 LGHNA, CDR2 YNFKEQ. V lost 0 bases to trimming and J lost 3 bases, with 6 bases between them. The CDR3 spells CASSQEQHNQPQHF. The CDR3 bases are TGTGCCAGCAGCCAAGAACAGCACAATCAGCCCCAGCATTTT.

In its sample, this clone was seen many times. V is TRBV29-1 and J is TRBJ2-1, with 8 bases identical to TRBD1. CDR1 is SQVTM, CDR2 ANQGSEA, per germline. J was trimmed by 5 bases and V by 7 bases; bases with no gene match: 7. This CDR3 region has 13 residues. The CDR3 sequence: CSGSQGADNEQFF. The CDR3, as DNA: TGCAGCGGATCCCAGGGGGCGGACAATGAGCAGTTCTTC.

This clone occurred a few times. CDR3 DNA sequence: TGCGCCAGCAGTCAATGGGGGACTAGCGGGAGCAGAAGGTCGTTCTTC. Its protein is CASSQWGTSGSRRSFF. The chain joins TRBV23-1 to TRBJ2-1; 14 bases fit TRBD2. TRBV23-1 is flagged as an ORF with uncertain function. CDR3 length: 16 residues. The V and J ends lost 1 base and 15 bases, in that order; junction bases with no gene match: 11.

A few counts support this clone. The genes are TRBV7-9 and TRBJ2-1; D gene unclear. CDR3 length equals 13 residues. V shed 5 bases and J shed 10 bases, with 15 bases lying between them. Germline CDR1 is SEHNR and CDR2 is FQNEAQ (reference sequence). The CDR3 DNA reads as TGTGCCAGCAGCACCAGCCTAGTCGGGGAGCAGTTCTTC. Amino acids: CASSTSLVGEQFF. Full variable domain (rest looked up from reference TRBV7-9 and TRBJ2-1): DTGVSQNPRHKITKRGQNVTFRCDPISEHNRLYWYRQTLGQGPEFLTYFQNEAQLEKSRLLSDRFSAERPKGSFSTLEIQRTEQGDSAMYLCASSTSLVGEQFFGPGTRLTVL.

J is TRBJ2-5 and V is TRBV23-1, with TRBD2 matching 8 bases. TRBV23-1 is an ORF, with its function uncertain. Trimming took 0 bases from V and 4 from J; bases not matched to a gene: 7. The CDR3 extends over 16 amino acids. In DNA, the CDR3 is TGCGCCAGCAGTCAATCGTCACTAGCGGCCCGAGAGACCCAGTACTTC. Protein sequence: CASSQSSLAARETQYF.

In its sample, this clone was seen many times. The chain recombines TRBV29-1 with TRBJ2-5, with D maybe TRBD1 (5 bases). Deletions cut 7 bases from V and 5 bases from J, with 17 bases between. Germline assignment: CDR1 SQVTM and CDR2 ANQGSEA. The CDR3 has 13 amino acids. Written as DNA, the CDR3 is TGCAGCGGCTCTGACAGTACACGGGAGACCCAGTACTTC. As protein: CSGSDSTRETQYF.

The chain employs TRBV7-2 and TRBJ2-5; D is possibly TRBD2 (6 bases). The germline V gene encodes CDR1 SGHTA and CDR2 FQGNSA. There are 14 residues in the CDR3. Trimming took 7 bases from V and 7 from J, leaving 19 bases between them. This chain's CDR3 is CASTLLGGVGTQYF. The CDR3 DNA follows: TGTGCCAGCACTCTGTTAGGCGGGGTCGGGACCCAGTACTTC.

This chain joins TRBV6-1 and TRBJ2-7; 8 bases line up with TRBD1. The CDR3 consists of 14 residues. The trim removed 7 bases at V and 5 bases at J, leaving 10 bases unmatched. Germline CDR1 MNHNS, CDR2 SASEGT. The CDR3 protein is CASTLVDRVNEQYF. Here the CDR3 DNA reads TGTGCCAGCACCCTAGTGGACAGGGTCAACGAGCAGTACTTC.

This clone was counted between two and nine times. V and J are TRBV7-2 and TRBJ1-2; 8 bases agree with TRBD1. Germline V gene sequence: CDR1 SGHTA, CDR2 FQGNSA. This CDR3 is built from 14 residues. The V and J ends lost 5 bases and 8 bases, in that order; junction bases with no gene match: 10. CDR3 sequence reads: CASSRWTGREGYTF. In DNA form, the CDR3 reads TGTGCCAGCAGCCGCTGGACAGGGAGGGAAGGCTACACCTTC.

This clone was detected a few times. The chain uses TRBV19 and TRBJ2-2; 12 bases fit TRBD2. From germline, CDR1 is LNHDA and CDR2 SQIVND (reference sequence). CDR3 length equals 16 residues. V was pared by 4 bases and J by 6 bases, with 6 bases of the junction left unmatched. CDR3 DNA: TGTGCCAGTAGTACTAGCGGGGGGGCCGACTCCGGGGAGCTGTTTTTT. Translated: CASSTSGGADSGELFF.

This chain joins TRBV9 and TRBJ1-3; D is perhaps TRBD1 (5 bases). Germline V gives CDR1 SGDLS, CDR2 YYNGEE. This CDR3 is 16 amino acids long. V was clipped by 2 bases and J by 4 bases, with 16 bases between them. The CDR3 region is CASSVSWGFAGNTIYF. The CDR3, as DNA: TGTGCCAGCAGCGTGTCGTGGGGCTTTGCGGGAAACACCATATATTTT.

The chain has TRBV19 and TRBJ1-1; D remains unclear. The CDR3 loop spans 12 amino acids. Germline loops: CDR1 LNHDA, CDR2 SQIVND (reference sequence). Between the trimmed V and J ends, which lost 3 bases and 9 bases, there was a span of 11 bases. The DNA of the CDR3 is TGTGCCAGTAGTATTCTGGGAGCTCAAGCTTTCTTT. Its translation is CASSILGAQAFF.

This clone was seen many times. The rearrangement links TRBV29-1 to TRBJ2-3, with a possible D match to TRBD2 (6 bases). Germline V lookup: CDR1 SQVTM, CDR2 ANQGSEA. V was shortened by 7 bases and J by 0 bases, with 11 bases between the two germline ends. The CDR3 consists of 13 residues. In DNA form, the CDR3 reads TGCAGCGCGAGCGGGTTTAGCACAGATACGCAGTATTTT. It encodes CSASGFSTDTQYF.

J is TRBJ1-5 and V is TRBV7-9; no clear D gene. This CDR3 has 12 residues. The V end was cut by 6 bases, the J end by 7 bases, with 10 bases between. The germline V gene has CDR1 SEHNR and CDR2 FQNEAQ (reference sequence). This CDR3 is CASSKTTQPQHF. The CDR3 nucleotides read TGTGCCAGCAGTAAGACAACGCAGCCCCAGCATTTT.

This clone has more than one count but fewer than ten. The V gene is TRBV6-5, the J gene TRBJ2-7, with TRBD2 matching 8 bases. Trimming removed 6 bases from V and 10 bases from J; junction bases left unmatched: 8. Per the germline V gene, CDR1 is MNHEY and CDR2 is SVGAGI. There are 12 residues in the CDR3. The CDR3 region is CASSNSGGQQYF. The CDR3 nucleotides read TGTGCCAGCAGCAACAGCGGGGGACAACAGTACTTC.

This clone was counted only a few times. The chain employs TRBV5-1 and TRBJ2-3; 11 bases fit TRBD2. The CDR3 consists of 17 residues. CDR1 and CDR2 (germline): SGHRS, YFSETQ. The V gene end was trimmed by 4 bases and the J gene end by 2 bases; junction bases not matched to a gene: 9. This CDR3 is CASSPGPTSGDTDTQYF. The DNA of the CDR3 is TGCGCCAGCAGCCCTGGGCCGACTAGCGGGGACACAGATACGCAGTATTTT.